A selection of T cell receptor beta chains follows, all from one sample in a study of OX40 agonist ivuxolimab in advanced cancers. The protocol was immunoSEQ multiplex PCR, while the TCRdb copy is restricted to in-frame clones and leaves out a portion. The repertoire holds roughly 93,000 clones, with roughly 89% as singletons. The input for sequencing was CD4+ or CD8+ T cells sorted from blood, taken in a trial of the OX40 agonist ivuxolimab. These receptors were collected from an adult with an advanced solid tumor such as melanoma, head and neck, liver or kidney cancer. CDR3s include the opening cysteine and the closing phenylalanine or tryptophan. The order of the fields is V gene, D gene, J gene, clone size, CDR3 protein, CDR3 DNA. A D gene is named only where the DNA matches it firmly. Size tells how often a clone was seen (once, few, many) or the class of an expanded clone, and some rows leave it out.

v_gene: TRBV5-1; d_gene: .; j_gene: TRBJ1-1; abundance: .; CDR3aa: CASSLGPMNTEAFF; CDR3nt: TGCGCCAGCAGCTTGGGCCCAATGAACACTGAAGCTTTCTTT
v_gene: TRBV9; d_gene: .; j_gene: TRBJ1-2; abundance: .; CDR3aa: CASSREGVGGYTF; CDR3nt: TGTGCCAGCAGCAGAGAAGGGGTCGGAGGCTACACCTTC
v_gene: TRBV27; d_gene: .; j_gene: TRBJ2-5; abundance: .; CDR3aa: CASSFNGETQYF; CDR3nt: TGTGCCAGCAGTTTTAATGGGGAGACCCAGTACTTC
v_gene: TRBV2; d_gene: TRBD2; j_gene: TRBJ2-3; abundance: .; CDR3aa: CASSLSRTSGTDTQYF; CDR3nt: TGTGCCAGCAGCCTTTCCAGGACTAGCGGGACAGATACGCAGTATTTT
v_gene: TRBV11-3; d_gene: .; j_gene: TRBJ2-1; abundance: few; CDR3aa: CASSLRANEQFF; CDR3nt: TGTGCCAGCAGCTTGCGGGCCAATGAGCAGTTCTTC
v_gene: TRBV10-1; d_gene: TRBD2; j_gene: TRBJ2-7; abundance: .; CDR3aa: CASSSGTSGSEQYF; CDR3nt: TGCGCCAGCAGCTCCGGGACTAGCGGGAGCGAGCAGTACTTC
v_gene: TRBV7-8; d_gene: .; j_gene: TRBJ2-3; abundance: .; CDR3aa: CASSLNRPGFGDTQYF; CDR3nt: TGTGCCAGCAGCTTAAACCGACCGGGCTTTGGAGATACGCAGTATTTT
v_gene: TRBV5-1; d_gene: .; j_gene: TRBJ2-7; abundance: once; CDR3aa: CASSLAGEGVYEQYF; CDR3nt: TGCGCCAGCAGCTTGGCCGGCGAGGGGGTGTACGAGCAGTACTTC
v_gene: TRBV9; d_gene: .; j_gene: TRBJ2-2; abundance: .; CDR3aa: CASSVRGRGPTGELFF; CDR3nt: TGTGCCAGCAGCGTAAGGGGGAGGGGGCCCACCGGGGAGCTGTTTTTT
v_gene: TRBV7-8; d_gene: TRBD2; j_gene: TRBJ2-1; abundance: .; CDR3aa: CASSFYRVPQVGGRGEQFF; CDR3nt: TGTGCCAGCAGCTTTTATCGGGTCCCTCAAGTCGGCGGGAGAGGTGAGCAGTTCTTC
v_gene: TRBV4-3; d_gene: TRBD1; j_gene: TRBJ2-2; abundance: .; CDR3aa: CASSRGQVGGELFF; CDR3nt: TGCGCCAGCAGCCGCGGACAGGTCGGCGGGGAGCTGTTTTTT
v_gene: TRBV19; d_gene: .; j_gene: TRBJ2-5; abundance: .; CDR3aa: CASSIDQQPQETQYF; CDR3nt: TGTGCCAGTAGTATAGATCAACAGCCTCAAGAGACCCAGTACTTC
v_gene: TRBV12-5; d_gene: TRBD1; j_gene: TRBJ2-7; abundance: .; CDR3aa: CASGRQGGTHEQYF; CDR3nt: TGTGCTAGTGGTCGACAGGGTGGAACACACGAGCAGTACTTC
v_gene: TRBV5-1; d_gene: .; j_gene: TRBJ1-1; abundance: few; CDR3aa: CASSWELNTEAFF; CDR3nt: TGCGCCAGCAGCTGGGAGTTGAACACTGAAGCTTTCTTT
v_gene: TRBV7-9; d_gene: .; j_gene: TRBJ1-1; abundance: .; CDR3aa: CASKRTAGGVAFF; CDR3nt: TGTGCCAGCAAGAGAACTGCGGGAGGGGTAGCTTTCTTT
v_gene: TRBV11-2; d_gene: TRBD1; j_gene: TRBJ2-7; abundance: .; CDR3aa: CASRVDRGRNEQYF; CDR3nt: TGTGCCAGCAGGGTGGACAGGGGGAGGAACGAGCAGTACTTC
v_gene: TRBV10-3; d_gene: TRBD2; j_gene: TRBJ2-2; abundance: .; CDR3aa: CATPGLAGTGELFF; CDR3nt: TGTGCCACCCCGGGACTAGCGGGCACCGGGGAGCTGTTTTTT
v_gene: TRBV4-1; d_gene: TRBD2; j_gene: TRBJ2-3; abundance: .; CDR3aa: CASSQAWGLGRDTQYF; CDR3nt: TGCGCCAGCAGCCAAGCCTGGGGACTAGGTAGAGATACGCAGTATTTT
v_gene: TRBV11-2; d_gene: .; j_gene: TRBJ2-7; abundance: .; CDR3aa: CASSPPQGRQYF; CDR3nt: TGTGCCAGCAGCCCACCCCAGGGTCGGCAGTACTTC
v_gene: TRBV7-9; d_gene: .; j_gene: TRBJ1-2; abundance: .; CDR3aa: CASSLHHFGGTADYGYTF; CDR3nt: TGTGCCAGCAGCCTACACCACTTCGGAGGGACGGCAGACTATGGCTACACCTTC
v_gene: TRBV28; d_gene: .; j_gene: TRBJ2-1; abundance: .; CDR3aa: CASKGEGARNEQFF; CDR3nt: TGTGCCAGCAAAGGAGAGGGAGCACGTAATGAGCAGTTCTTC
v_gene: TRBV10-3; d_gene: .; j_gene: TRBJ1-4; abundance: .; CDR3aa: CAISERGTNEKLFF; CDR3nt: TGTGCCATCAGTGAGAGGGGAACTAATGAAAAACTGTTTTTT
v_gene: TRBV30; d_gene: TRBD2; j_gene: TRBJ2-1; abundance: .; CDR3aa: CAWSVKLAGGGQFF; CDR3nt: TGTGCCTGGAGTGTGAAACTAGCGGGGGGCGGGCAGTTCTTC
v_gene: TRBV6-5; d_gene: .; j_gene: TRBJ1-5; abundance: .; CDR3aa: CASSWDQPQHF; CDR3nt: TGTGCCAGCAGTTGGGATCAGCCCCAGCATTTT
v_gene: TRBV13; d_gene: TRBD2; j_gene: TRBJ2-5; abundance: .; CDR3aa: CASSSSLAGGPTETQYF; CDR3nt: TGTGCCAGCAGCTCCTCTCTAGCGGGAGGGCCTACGGAGACCCAGTACTTC
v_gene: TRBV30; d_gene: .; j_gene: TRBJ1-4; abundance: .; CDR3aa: CAWSTPGTYNEKLFF; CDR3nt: TGTGCCTGGAGTACCCCCGGGACATATAATGAAAAACTGTTTTTT
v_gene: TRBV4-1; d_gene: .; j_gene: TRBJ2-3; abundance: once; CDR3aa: CASSQAEADTQYF; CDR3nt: TGCGCCAGCAGCCAAGCTGAAGCAGATACGCAGTATTTT
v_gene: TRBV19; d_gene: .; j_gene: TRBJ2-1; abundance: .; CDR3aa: CASSIDRLVSYNEQFF; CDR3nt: TGTGCCAGTAGTATAGACCGACTAGTTTCTTACAATGAGCAGTTCTTC
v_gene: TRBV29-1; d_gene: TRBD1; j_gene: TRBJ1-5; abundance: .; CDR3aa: CSVAEQGAGQPQHF; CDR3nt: TGCAGCGTTGCCGAACAGGGGGCGGGACAGCCCCAGCATTTT
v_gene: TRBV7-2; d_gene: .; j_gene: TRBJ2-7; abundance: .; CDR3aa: CASSLLQSSYEQYF; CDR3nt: TGTGCCAGCAGCTTATTGCAGAGCTCCTACGAGCAGTACTTC
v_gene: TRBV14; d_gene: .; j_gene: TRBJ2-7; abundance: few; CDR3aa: CASSLMGPYEQYF; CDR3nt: TGTGCCAGCAGCTTAATGGGGCCCTACGAGCAGTACTTC
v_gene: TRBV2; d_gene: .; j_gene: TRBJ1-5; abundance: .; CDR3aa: CASSEYSNQPQHF; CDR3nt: TGTGCCAGCAGTGAATATAGCAATCAGCCCCAGCATTTT
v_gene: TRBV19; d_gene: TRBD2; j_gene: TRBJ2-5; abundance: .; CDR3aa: CASSIVGTSGSETQYF; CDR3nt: TGTGCCAGCAGTATAGTTGGGACTAGCGGGAGTGAGACCCAGTACTTC
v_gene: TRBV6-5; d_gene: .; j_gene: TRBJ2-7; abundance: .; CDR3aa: CASSYPTASNSYEQYF; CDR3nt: TGTGCCAGCAGTTACCCGACAGCCTCAAACTCCTACGAGCAGTACTTC
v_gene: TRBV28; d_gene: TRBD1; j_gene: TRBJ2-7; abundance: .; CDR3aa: CASIPGTGSTYEQYF; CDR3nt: TGTGCCAGCATCCCCGGGACAGGGTCCACCTACGAGCAGTACTTC
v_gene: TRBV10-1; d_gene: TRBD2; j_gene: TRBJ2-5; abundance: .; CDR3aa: CASSSQGLAESQETQYF; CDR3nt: TGCGCCAGCAGCTCACAGGGACTAGCGGAGAGCCAAGAGACCCAGTACTTC
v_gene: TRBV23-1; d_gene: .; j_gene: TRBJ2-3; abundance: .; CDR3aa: CASSQSCHMGRGGADTQYF; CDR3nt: TGCGCCAGCAGTCAATCGTGTCATATGGGCAGGGGGGGCGCAGATACGCAGTATTTT
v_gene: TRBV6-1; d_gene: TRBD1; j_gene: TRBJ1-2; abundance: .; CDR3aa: CACTRQGDGYTF; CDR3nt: TGTGCCTGCACGAGACAGGGCGATGGCTACACCTTC
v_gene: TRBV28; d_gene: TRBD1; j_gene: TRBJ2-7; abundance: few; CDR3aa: CASRPGQATYEQYF; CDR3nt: TGTGCCAGCAGACCGGGACAGGCAACCTACGAGCAGTACTTC
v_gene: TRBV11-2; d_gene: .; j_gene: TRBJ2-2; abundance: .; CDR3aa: CASSKYGTPTGELFF; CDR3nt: TGTGCCAGCAGCAAGTACGGGACACCCACCGGGGAGCTGTTTTTT